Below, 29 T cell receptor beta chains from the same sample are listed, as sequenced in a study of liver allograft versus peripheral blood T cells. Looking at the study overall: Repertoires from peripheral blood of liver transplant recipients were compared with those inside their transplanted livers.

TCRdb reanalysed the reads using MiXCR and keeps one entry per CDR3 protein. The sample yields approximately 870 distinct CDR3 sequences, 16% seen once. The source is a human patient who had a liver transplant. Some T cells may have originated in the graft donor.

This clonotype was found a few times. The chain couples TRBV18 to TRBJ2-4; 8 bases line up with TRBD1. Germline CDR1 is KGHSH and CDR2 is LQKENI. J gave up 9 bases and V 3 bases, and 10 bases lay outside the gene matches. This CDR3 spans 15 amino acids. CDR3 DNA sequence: TGTGCCAGCTCACCCTGGACAGGGTTCGAGGTCATTCAGTACTTC. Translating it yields CASSPWTGFEVIQYF.

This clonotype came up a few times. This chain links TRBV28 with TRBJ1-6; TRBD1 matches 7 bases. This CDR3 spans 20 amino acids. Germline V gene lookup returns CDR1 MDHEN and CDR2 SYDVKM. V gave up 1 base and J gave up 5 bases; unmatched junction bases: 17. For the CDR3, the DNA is TGTGCCAGCAGTTTATTGAAAGGAACAGGGGCTATACTAAATAATTCACCCCTCCACTTT. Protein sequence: CASSLLKGTGAILNNSPLHF. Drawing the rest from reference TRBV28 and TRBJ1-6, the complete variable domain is DVKVTQSSRYLVKRTGEKVFLECVQDMDHENMFWYRQDPGLGLRLIYFSYDVKMKEKGDIPEGYSVSREKKERFSLILESASTNQTSMYLCASSLLKGTGAILNNSPLHFGNGTRLTVT.

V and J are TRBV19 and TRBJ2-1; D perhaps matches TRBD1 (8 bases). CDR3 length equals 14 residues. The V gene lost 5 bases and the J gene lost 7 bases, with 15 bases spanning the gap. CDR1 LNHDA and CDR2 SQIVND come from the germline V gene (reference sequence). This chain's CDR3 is CASSVTGGGNEQFF. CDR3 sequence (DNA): TGTGCCAGTAGTGTAACAGGGGGAGGGAATGAGCAGTTCTTC.

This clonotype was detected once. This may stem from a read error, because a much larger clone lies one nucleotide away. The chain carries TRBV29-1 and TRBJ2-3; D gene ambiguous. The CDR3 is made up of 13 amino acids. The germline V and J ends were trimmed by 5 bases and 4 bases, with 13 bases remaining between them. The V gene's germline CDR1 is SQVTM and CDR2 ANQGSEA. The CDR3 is CSVIGHGSDTQYF. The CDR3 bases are TGCAGCGTTATCGGGCACGGCTCAGATACGCAGTATTTT.

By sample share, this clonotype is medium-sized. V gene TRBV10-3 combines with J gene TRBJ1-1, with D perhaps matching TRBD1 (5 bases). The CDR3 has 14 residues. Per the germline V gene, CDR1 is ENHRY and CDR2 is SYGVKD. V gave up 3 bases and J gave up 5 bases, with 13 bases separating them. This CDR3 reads CAISDRTPWTEAFF. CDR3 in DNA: TGTGCCATCAGTGACCGGACACCTTGGACTGAAGCTTTCTTT.

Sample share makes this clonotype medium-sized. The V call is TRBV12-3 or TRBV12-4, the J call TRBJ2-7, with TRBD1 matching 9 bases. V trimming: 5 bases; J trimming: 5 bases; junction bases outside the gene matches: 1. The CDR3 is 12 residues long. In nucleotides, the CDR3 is TGTGCCAGCAGTCGGACAGGGGACGAGCAGTACTTC. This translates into CASSRTGDEQYF.

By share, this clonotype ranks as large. The CDR3: CASSEGVNTEAFF. CDR3 nucleotide sequence: TGTGCCAGCAGTGAAGGAGTGAACACTGAAGCTTTCTTT. This sequence joins TRBV6-1 and TRBJ1-1, with D unclear. The CDR3 sequence is 13 residues long. Germline V gene lookup returns CDR1 MNHNS and CDR2 SASEGT. V gave up 1 base and J gave up 0 bases, with 3 bases separating them.

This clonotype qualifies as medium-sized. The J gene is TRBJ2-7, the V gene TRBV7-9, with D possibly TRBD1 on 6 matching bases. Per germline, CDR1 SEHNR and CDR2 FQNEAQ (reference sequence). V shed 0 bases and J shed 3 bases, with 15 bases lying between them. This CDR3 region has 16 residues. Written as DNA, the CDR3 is TGTGCCAGCAGCTTAGCGCTGGCAGGGGCCCTCTACGAGCAGTACTTC. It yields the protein CASSLALAGALYEQYF.

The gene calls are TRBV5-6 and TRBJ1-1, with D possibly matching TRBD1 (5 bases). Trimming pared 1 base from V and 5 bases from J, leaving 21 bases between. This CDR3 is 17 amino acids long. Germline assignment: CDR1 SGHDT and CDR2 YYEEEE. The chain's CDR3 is CASSLFYTRDRGTEAFF. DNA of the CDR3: TGTGCCAGCAGCTTGTTTTACACACGCGACCGGGGGACTGAAGCTTTCTTT.

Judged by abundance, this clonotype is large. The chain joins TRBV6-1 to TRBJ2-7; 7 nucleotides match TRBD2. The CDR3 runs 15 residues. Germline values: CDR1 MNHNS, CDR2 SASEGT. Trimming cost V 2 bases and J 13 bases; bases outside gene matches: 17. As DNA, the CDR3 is TGTGCCAGCAGTGAACTAGCGGCAAACCGCTTGAAAGAATACTTC. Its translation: CASSELAANRLKEYF.

The CDR3, as DNA: TGTGCCAGCAGCTTTCTAGGGGGATCTGGAAACACCATATATTTT. This codes for CASSFLGGSGNTIYF. This chain links TRBV3-1 with TRBJ1-3, with TRBD1 as a possible D gene (6 bases). V lost 5 bases to trimming and J lost 1 base, with 12 bases between them. Germline assignment: CDR1 LGHDT and CDR2 YNNKEL (reference sequence). The CDR3 has 15 amino acids.

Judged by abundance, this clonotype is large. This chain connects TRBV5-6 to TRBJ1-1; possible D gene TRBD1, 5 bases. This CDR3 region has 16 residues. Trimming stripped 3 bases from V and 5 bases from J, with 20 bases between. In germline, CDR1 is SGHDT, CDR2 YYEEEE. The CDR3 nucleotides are TGTGCCAGCAGCTCGACAGCTTCCCCTTTAAAGACTGAAGCTTTCTTT. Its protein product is CASSSTASPLKTEAFF.

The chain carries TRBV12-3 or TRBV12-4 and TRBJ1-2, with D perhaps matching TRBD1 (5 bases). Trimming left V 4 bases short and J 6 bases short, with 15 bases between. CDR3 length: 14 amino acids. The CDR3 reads CASSSAGFRNGYTF. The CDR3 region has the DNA TGTGCCAGCAGTTCGGCAGGGTTTCGAAATGGCTACACCTTC.

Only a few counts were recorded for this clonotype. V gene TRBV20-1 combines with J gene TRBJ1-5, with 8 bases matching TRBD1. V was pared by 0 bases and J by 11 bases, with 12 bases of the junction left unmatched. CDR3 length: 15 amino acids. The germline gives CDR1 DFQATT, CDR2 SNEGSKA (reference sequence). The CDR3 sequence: CSARDLGQGSMAQHF. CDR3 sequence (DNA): TGCAGTGCTAGAGATTTAGGACAGGGTTCTATGGCCCAGCATTTT.

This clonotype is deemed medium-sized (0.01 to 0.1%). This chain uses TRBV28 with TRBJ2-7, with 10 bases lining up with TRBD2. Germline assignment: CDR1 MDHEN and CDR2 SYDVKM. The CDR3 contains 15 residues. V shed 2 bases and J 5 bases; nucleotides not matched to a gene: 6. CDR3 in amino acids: CASSLPSGSIHEQYF. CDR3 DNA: TGTGCCAGCAGTTTACCTAGCGGGAGTATCCACGAGCAGTACTTC. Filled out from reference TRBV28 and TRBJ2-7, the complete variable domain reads DVKVTQSSRYLVKRTGEKVFLECVQDMDHENMFWYRQDPGLGLRLIYFSYDVKMKEKGDIPEGYSVSREKKERFSLILESASTNQTSMYLCASSLPSGSIHEQYFGPGTRLTVT.

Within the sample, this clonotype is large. The CDR3 loop reads CASSVEAGPFYEQYF. CDR3 bases: TGTGCCAGCAGCGTAGAAGCCGGACCCTTCTACGAGCAGTACTTC. This chain uses TRBV9 with TRBJ2-7; D gene unclear. Trimming pared 0 bases from V and 3 bases from J, leaving 13 bases between. This CDR3 spans 15 amino acids. In germline, CDR1 is SGDLS, CDR2 YYNGEE.

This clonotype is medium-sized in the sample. CDR3 DNA sequence: TGTGCCAGCTCGCCTCCGGGACAGGGTTCAGATACGCAGTATTTT. Translated: CASSPPGQGSDTQYF. V usage is TRBV18 and J usage is TRBJ2-3, with 9 bases lining up with TRBD1. Germline CDR1 is KGHSH and CDR2 is LQKENI. With 6 bases clipped from V and 4 bases from J, the junction kept 8 bases outside the gene matches. The CDR3 contains 15 residues.

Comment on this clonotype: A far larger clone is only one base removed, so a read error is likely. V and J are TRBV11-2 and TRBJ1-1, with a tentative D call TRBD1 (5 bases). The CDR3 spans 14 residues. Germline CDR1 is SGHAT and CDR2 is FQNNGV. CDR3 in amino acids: CASSIERGETEAFF. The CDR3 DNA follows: TGTGCCAGCAGCATAGAGCGGGGGGAGACTGAAGCTTTCTTT.

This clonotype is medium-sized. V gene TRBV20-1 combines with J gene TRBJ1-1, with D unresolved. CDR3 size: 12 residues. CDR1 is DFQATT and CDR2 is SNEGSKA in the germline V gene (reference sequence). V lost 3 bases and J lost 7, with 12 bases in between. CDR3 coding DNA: TGCAGTGCTAGGTTACAGACACTTGAAGCTTTCTTT. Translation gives CSARLQTLEAFF.

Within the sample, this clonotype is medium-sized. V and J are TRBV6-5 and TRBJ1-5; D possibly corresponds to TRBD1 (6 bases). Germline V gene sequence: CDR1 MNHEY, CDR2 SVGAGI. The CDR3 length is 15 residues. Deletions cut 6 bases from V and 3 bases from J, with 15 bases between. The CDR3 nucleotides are TGTGCCAGCAGGCCCGGGGGGGGCGCCAATCAGCCCCAGCATTTT. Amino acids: CASRPGGGANQPQHF.

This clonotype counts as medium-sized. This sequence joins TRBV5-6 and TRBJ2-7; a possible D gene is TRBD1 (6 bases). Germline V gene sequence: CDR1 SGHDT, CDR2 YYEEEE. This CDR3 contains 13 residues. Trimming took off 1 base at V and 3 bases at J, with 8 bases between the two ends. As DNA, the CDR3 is TGTGCCAGCAGCTTGTACAGGGACTACGAGCAGTACTTC. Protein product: CASSLYRDYEQYF.

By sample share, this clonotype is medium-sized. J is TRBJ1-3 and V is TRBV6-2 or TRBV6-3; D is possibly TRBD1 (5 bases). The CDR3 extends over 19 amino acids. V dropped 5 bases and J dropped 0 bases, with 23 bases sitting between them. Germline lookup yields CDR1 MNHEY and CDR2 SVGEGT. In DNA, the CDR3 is TGTGCCAGCAGTCTCATCGGCGGGCTGGGACGAGGCTCTGGAAACACCATATATTTT. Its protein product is CASSLIGGLGRGSGNTIYF.

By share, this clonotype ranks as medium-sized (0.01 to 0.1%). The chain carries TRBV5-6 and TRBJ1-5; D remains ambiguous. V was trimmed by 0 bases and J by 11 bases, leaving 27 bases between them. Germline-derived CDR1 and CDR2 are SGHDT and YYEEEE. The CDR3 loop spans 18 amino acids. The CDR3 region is CASSLGPFADQPQSAQHF. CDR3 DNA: TGTGCCAGCAGCTTGGGACCTTTTGCCGATCAGCCCCAATCAGCCCAGCATTTT.

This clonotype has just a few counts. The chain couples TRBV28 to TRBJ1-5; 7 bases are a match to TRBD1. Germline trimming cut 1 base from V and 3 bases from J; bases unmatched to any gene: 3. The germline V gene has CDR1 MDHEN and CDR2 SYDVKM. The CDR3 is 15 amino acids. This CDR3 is CASSLLDRINQPQHF. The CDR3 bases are TGTGCCAGCAGTTTATTGGACAGGATCAATCAGCCCCAGCATTTT.

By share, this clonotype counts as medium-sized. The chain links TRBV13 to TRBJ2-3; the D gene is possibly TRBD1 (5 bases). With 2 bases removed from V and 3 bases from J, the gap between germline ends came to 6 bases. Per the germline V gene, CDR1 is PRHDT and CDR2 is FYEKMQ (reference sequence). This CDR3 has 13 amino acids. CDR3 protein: CASSLRGTDTQYF. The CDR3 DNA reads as TGTGCCAGCAGCTTAAGGGGAACAGATACGCAGTATTTT.

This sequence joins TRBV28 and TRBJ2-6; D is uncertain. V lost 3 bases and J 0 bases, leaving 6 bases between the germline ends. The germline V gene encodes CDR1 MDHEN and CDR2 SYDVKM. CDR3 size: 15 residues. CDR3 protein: CASSFEHSGANVLTF. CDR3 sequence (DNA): TGTGCCAGCAGTTTTGAACACTCTGGGGCCAACGTCCTGACTTTC.

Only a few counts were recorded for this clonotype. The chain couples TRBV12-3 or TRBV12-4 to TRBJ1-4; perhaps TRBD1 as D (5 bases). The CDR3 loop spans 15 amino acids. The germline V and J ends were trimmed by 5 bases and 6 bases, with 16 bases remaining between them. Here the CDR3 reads CASSLGLARDEKLFF. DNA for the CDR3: TGTGCCAGCAGTCTGGGACTGGCGAGGGATGAAAAACTGTTTTTT.

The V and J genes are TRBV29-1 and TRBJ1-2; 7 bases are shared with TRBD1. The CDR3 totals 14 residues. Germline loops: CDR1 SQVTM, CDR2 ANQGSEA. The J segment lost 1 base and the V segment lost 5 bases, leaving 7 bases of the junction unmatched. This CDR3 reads CSVPPAGGNYGYTF. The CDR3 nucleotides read TGCAGCGTTCCGCCTGCAGGGGGTAACTATGGCTACACCTTC.

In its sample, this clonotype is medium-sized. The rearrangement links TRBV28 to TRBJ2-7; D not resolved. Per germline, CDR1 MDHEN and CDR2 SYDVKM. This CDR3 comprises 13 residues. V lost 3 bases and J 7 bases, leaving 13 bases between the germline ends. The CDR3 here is CASSFDTPREQYF. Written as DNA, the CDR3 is TGTGCCAGCAGTTTTGACACTCCCCGGGAGCAGTACTTC.